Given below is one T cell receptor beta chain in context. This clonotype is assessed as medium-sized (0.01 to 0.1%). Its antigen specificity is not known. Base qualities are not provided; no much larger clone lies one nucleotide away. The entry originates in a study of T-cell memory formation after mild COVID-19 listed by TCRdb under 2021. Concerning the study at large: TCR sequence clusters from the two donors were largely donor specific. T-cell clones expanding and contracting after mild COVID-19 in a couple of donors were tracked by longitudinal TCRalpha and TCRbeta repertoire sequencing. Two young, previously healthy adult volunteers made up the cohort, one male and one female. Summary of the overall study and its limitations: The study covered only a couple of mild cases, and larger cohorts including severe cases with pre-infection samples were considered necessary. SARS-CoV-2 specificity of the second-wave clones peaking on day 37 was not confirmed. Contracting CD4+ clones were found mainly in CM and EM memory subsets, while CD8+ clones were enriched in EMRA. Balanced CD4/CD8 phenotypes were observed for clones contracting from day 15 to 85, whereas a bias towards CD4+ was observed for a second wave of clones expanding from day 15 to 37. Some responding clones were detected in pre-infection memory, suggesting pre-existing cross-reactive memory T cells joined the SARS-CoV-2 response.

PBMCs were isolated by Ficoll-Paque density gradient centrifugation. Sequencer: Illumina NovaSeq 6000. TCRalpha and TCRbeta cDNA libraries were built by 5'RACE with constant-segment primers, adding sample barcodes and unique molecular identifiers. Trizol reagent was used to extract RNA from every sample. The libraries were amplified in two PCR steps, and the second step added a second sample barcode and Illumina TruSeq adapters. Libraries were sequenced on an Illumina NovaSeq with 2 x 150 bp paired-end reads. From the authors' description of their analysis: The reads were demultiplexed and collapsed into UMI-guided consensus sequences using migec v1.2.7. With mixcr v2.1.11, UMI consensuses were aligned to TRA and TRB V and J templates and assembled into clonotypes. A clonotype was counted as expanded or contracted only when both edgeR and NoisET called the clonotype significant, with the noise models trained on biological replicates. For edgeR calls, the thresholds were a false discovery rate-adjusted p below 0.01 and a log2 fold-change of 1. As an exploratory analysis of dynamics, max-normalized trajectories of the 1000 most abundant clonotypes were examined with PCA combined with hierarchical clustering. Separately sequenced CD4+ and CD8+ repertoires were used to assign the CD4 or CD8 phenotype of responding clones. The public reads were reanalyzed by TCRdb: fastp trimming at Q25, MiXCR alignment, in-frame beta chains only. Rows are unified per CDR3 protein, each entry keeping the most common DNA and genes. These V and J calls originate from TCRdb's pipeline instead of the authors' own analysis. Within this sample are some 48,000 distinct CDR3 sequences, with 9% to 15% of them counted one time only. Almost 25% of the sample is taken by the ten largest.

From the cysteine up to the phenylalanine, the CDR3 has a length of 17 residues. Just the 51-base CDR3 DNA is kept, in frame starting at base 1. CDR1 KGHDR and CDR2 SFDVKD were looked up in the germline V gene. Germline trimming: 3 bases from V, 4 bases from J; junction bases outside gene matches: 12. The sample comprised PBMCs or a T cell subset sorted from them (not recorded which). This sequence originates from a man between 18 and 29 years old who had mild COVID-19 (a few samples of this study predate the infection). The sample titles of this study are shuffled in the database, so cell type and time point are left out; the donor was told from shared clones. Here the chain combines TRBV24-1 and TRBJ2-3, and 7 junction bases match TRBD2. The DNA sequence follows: TGTGCCACCAGTGATCCACTAGCGCTCGTTGGAGCAGATACGCAGTATTTT. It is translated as CATSDPLALVGADTQYF.